This T cell receptor (beta chain) originates from a study of cytomegalovirus exposure and HLA in healthy donors. About this clone: Its antigen is not known.

TCRdb's copy holds only in-frame clones and misses some; the assay was immunoSEQ multiplex PCR. The sample yields 70,000 or so clones, approximately 93% seen once. Study-level findings and limits: Cytomegalovirus association was listed for 164 TCR beta chains. Rare TCR sequences dominated, though some public TCRs recurred in many donors. With high specificity and sensitivity, the classifier reportedly diagnosed cytomegalovirus status. A later analysis found first-cohort TCR clusters tended to co-occur in the 120 or so validation repertoires.

The CDR3 consists of 15 residues. CDR1 is SGHNT, CDR2 YYREEE, per germline (reference sequence). With 2 bases clipped from V and 6 bases from J, the junction kept 6 bases outside the gene matches. The sequenced material came from PBMCs. This clonotype was obtained from a man aged 18 to 35 in good health and CMV-seropositive. V is TRBV5-4 and J is TRBJ2-1, with 9 bases lining up with TRBD2. CDR3: CASSFSGSLGNEQFF. For the CDR3, the DNA is TGTGCCAGCAGCTTTAGCGGGAGTCTCGGCAATGAGCAGTTCTTC. The entire variable domain, with the rest obtained from reference TRBV5-4 and TRBJ2-1, is as follows: ETGVTQSPTHLIKTRGQQVTLRCSSQSGHNTVSWYQQALGQGPQFIFQYYREEENGRGNFPPRFSGLQFPNYSSELNVNALELDDSALYLCASSFSGSLGNEQFFGPGTRLTVL.